What follows are 18 T cell receptor beta chains derived from one specimen sequenced in a study of T cell responses to AZD1222 COVID-19 vaccine. The table came from immunoSEQ multiplex PCR; TCRdb's copy has only in-frame clones and leaves some out. This table has about 94,000 clones, over 75% appearing once. This specimen was peripheral blood, taken on day 0 of AZD1222 vaccination. These receptors were taken from an adult in good health.

The genes are TRBV7-8 and TRBJ2-3, with D possibly being TRBD2 (6 bases). CDR1 is SGHVS and CDR2 is FQNEAQ in the germline V gene. V lost 4 bases and J 1 base, leaving 9 bases between the germline ends. The CDR3 consists of 14 residues. CDR3 nucleotide sequence: TGTGCCAGCAGCTCGTGGGGGGGCACAGATACGCAGTATTTT. It specifies CASSSWGGTDTQYF.

This clone occurred once. This chain links TRBV3-1 (or the pseudogene TRBV3-2) with TRBJ1-2; possible D gene TRBD1, 5 bases. The CDR3 spans 13 residues. V gave up 2 bases and J gave up 8 bases, with 12 bases separating them. Germline CDR1 reads LGHDT; CDR2 reads YNNKEL (reference sequence). The CDR3 loop is CASSQSPGGGYTF. In DNA form, the CDR3 reads TGTGCCAGCAGCCAAAGCCCCGGGGGGGGCTACACCTTC.

CDR3 nucleotide sequence: TGTGCCCTAGCGGCCCCTGAAGAGACCCAGTACTTC. This codes for CALAAPEETQYF. V gene TRBV30 combines with J gene TRBJ2-5, with TRBD2 matching over 7 bases. This CDR3 spans 12 amino acids. Losses at the gene ends were 8 bases for V and 3 bases for J; bases not matched to a gene: 6. Germline lookup yields CDR1 GTSNPN and CDR2 SVGIG (reference sequence).

V usage is TRBV3-1 (or the pseudogene TRBV3-2) and J usage is TRBJ1-4; TRBD1 matches at 8 bases. The CDR3 extends over 15 amino acids. The germline V gene has CDR1 LGHDT and CDR2 YNNKEL (reference sequence). The J segment lost 4 bases and the V segment lost 1 base, leaving 2 bases of the junction unmatched. CDR3 protein: CASSQGTGYNEKLFF. The CDR3, as DNA: TGTGCCAGCAGCCAAGGGACAGGGTATAATGAAAAACTGTTTTTT.

The chain has TRBV7-8 and TRBJ2-7; D assignment may be TRBD1 or TRBD2 (7 bases each). Germline V gene lookup returns CDR1 SGHVS and CDR2 FQNEAQ. V dropped 5 bases and J dropped 4 bases, with 12 bases sitting between them. The CDR3 has 13 amino acids. The CDR3 loop is CASSAGGVYEQYF. The CDR3 DNA sequence: TGTGCCAGCAGCGCAGGGGGGGTTTACGAGCAGTACTTC. Full variable domain (remainder filled in from reference TRBV7-8 and TRBJ2-7): GAGVSQSPRYKVAKRGQDVALRCDPISGHVSLFWYQQALGQGPEFLTYFQNEAQLDKSGLPSDRFFAERPEGSVSTLKIQRTQQEDSAVYLCASSAGGVYEQYFGPGTRLTVT.

The chain is built from TRBV5-1 and TRBJ2-1; D is unresolved. The V and J ends lost 1 base and 0 bases respectively, with 11 bases between them. This CDR3 has 16 amino acids. Germline V gene data show CDR1 as SGHRS and CDR2 as YFSETQ. The chain's CDR3 is CASSLSRQSSYNEQFF. DNA of the CDR3: TGCGCCAGCAGCTTGTCGCGTCAGAGCTCCTACAATGAGCAGTTCTTC.

The chain carries TRBV12-3 or TRBV12-4 and TRBJ1-2, with TRBD1 as a possible D gene (6 bases). This CDR3 spans 13 amino acids. Trimming pared 5 bases from V and 8 bases from J, leaving 15 bases between. The CDR3 protein is CASSLRGSLGYTF. DNA of the CDR3: TGTGCCAGCAGTCTCAGGGGATCTCTCGGCTACACCTTC.

V usage is TRBV19 and J usage is TRBJ1-2, with 11 bases fitting TRBD1. The CDR3 covers 14 residues. The trim removed 5 bases at V and 7 bases at J, leaving 6 bases unmatched. Germline lookup yields CDR1 LNHDA and CDR2 SQIVND (reference sequence). In DNA, the CDR3 is TGTGCCAGTAGTGCTGGACAGGGGGCATCTGGCTACACCTTC. Translation gives CASSAGQGASGYTF.

V is TRBV20-1 and J is TRBJ2-5; D is ambiguous. The CDR3 has 10 amino acids. The V gene's germline CDR1 is DFQATT and CDR2 SNEGSKA (reference sequence). V was cut by 6 bases and J by 1 base, with 3 bases left in between. The CDR3 loop reads CSAFQETQYF. As DNA, the CDR3 is TGCAGTGCCTTCCAAGAGACCCAGTACTTC.

This chain links TRBV6-4 with TRBJ1-6, with D maybe TRBD1 (5 bases). Trimming stripped 3 bases from V and 4 bases from J, with 13 bases between. The germline CDR1 and CDR2 sequences are MRHNA and SNTAGT. The CDR3 spans 16 residues. As DNA, the CDR3 is TGTGCCAGCAGTGAAAGACAGAGCCCATATAATTCACCCCTCCACTTT. Encoded protein: CASSERQSPYNSPLHF.

V gene TRBV5-1 combines with J gene TRBJ1-4; D possibly corresponds to TRBD1 (6 bases). CDR3 length: 14 amino acids. Trimming took 2 bases from V and 8 from J, leaving 13 bases between them. Germline CDR1 SGHRS, CDR2 YFSETQ. The CDR3 nucleotides read TGCGCCAGCAGCTTAACAGGGACGCGGGAAAAACTGTTTTTT. Its protein is CASSLTGTREKLFF.

The chain links TRBV5-1 to TRBJ2-1; the match to TRBD1 covers 10 bases. CDR3 length: 16 residues. The trim removed 5 bases at V and 1 base at J, leaving 6 bases unmatched. CDR1 is SGHRS and CDR2 is YFSETQ in the germline V gene. CDR3 nucleotide sequence: TGCGCCAGCAGTTCTGTGGGACAGGGGTCCTACAATGAGCAGTTCTTC. Its protein is CASSSVGQGSYNEQFF.

V is TRBV29-1 and J is TRBJ2-3, with D possibly called TRBD1 or TRBD2 (5 bases each). CDR3 length: 12 amino acids. CDR1 and CDR2 (germline): SQVTM, ANQGSEA. Trimming shortened V by 3 bases and J by 2 bases, and 6 bases separated the two germline ends. In nucleotides, the CDR3 is TGCAGCGTTGAGGGGGACACAGATACGCAGTATTTT. Its protein product is CSVEGDTDTQYF.

The rearrangement uses TRBV19 and TRBJ1-1; TRBD1 matches at 8 bases. There are 16 residues in the CDR3. Germline CDR1 is LNHDA and CDR2 is SQIVND (reference sequence). With V trimmed by 4 bases and J by 2 bases, 9 bases remained unmatched. In DNA form, the CDR3 reads TGTGCCAGTAGTAGTCCAGGGGGCGCAGCCAACACTGAAGCTTTCTTT. Its translation is CASSSPGGAANTEAFF.

V gene TRBV29-1 combines with J gene TRBJ2-7; unclear D gene. This CDR3 has 11 residues. The V end lost 3 bases, the J end lost 3 bases, and 6 bases lay between the germline ends. The germline gives CDR1 SQVTM, CDR2 ANQGSEA. The CDR3: CSVESNYEQYF. The CDR3 region has the DNA TGCAGCGTTGAGTCCAACTACGAGCAGTACTTC.

A remark on this clone: Other DNA sequences in the sample encode the same CDR3. V is TRBV3-1 (or the pseudogene TRBV3-2) and J is TRBJ1-1; no definite D call. The V and J ends lost 1 base and 2 bases respectively, with 8 bases between them. Germline CDR1 and CDR2: LGHDT and YNNKEL (reference sequence). The CDR3 has 14 amino acids. CDR3 loop: CASSQGPGNTEAFF. The CDR3 coding sequence is TGTGCCAGCAGCCAAGGCCCAGGAAACACTGAAGCTTTCTTT.

This clone has a handful of counts. V is TRBV9 and J is TRBJ2-7, with TRBD2 matching over 16 bases. The CDR3 length is 18 residues. Germline CDR1 and CDR2: SGDLS and YYNGEE. The J segment lost 5 bases and the V segment lost 2 bases, leaving 10 bases of the junction unmatched. CDR3 DNA: TGTGCCAGCAGCGTGGCAGAGGGACTAGCGGGGGGGCTCAACGAGCAGTACTTC. Protein sequence: CASSVAEGLAGGLNEQYF.

CDR3 in amino acids: CASSVNTNTEAFF. The CDR3, as DNA: TGTGCCAGCAGCGTTAATACGAACACTGAAGCTTTCTTT. The genes are TRBV9 and TRBJ1-1; D gene ambiguous. This CDR3 is built from 13 residues. CDR1 and CDR2 from the germline V gene are SGDLS and YYNGEE. Trimming cost V 2 bases and J 1 base, with 6 bases left between them. Full variable domain (outside the CDR3, taken from reference TRBV9 and TRBJ1-1): DSGVTQTPKHLITATGQRVTLRCSPRSGDLSVYWYQQSLDQGLQFLIQYYNGEERAKGNILERFSAQQFPDLHSELNLSSLELGDSALYFCASSVNTNTEAFFGQGTRLTVV.